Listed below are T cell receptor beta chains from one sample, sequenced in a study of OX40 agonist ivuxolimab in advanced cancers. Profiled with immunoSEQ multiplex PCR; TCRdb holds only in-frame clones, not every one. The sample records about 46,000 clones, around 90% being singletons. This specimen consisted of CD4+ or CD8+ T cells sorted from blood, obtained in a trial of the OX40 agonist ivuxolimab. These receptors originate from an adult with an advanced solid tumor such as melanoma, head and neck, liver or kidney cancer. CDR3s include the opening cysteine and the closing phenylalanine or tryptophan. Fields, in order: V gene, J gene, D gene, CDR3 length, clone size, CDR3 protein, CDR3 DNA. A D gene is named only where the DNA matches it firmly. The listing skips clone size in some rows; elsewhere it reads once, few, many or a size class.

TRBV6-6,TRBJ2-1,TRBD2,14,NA,CASWRRGSVNEQFF,TGTGCCAGCTGGCGTCGCGGGAGTGTGAATGAGCAGTTCTTC
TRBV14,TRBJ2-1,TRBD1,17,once,CASSRADRVWSYNEQFF,TGTGCCAGCAGCCGGGCCGACAGGGTTTGGTCCTACAATGAGCAGTTCTTC
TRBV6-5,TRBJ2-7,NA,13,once,CASSLSLPYEQYF,TGTGCCAGCAGTTTATCCCTCCCCTACGAGCAGTACTTC
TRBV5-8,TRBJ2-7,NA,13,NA,CASSFNRALEQYF,TGTGCCAGCAGCTTTAACAGGGCCCTCGAGCAGTACTTC
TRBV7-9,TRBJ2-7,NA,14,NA,CASSLEDGHYEQYF,TGTGCCAGCAGCTTAGAAGACGGGCACTACGAGCAGTACTTC
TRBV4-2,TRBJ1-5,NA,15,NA,CASSQVEGGLQPQHF,TGTGCCAGCAGCCAAGTCGAAGGGGGTCTGCAGCCCCAGCATTTT
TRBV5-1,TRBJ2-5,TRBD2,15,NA,CASRSLAGGQETQYF,TGCGCCAGCAGGTCCCTCGCGGGGGGACAAGAGACCCAGTACTTC
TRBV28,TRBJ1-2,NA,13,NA,CASSFWQSNGYTF,TGTGCCAGCAGTTTCTGGCAGAGTAATGGCTACACCTTC
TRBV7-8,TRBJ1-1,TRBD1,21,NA,CASSPREWDRGRQSMNTEAFF,TGTGCCAGCAGCCCCCGGGAGTGGGACAGGGGGCGTCAATCCATGAACACTGAAGCTTTCTTT
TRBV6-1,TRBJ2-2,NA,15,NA,CASSEAGLGTGELFF,TGTGCCAGCAGTGAGGCAGGGCTGGGGACCGGGGAGCTGTTTTTT
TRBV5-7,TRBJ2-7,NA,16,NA,CASSPNSGRRTGEQYF,TGCGCCAGCAGCCCCAATAGCGGTCGCCGTACAGGGGAGCAGTACTTC
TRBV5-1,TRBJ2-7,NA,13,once,CASRVEGAVEQYF,TGCGCCAGTAGGGTTGAAGGGGCCGTCGAGCAGTACTTC
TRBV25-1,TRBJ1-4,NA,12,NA,CASSEWNEKLFF,TGTGCCAGCAGTGAATGGAATGAAAAACTGTTTTTT
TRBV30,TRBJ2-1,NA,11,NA,CAWNVVGEQFF,TGTGCCTGGAACGTAGTAGGGGAGCAGTTCTTC
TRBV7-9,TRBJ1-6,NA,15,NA,CASTFIQSGSSPLHF,TGTGCCAGCACCTTTATCCAAAGCGGGTCTTCACCCCTCCACTTT
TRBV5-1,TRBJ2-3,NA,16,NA,CASSLAASGFTDTQYF,TGCGCCAGCAGCTTGGCGGCTTCGGGCTTCACAGATACGCAGTATTTT
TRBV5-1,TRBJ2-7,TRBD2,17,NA,CASSSGLAGGWSYEQYF,TGCGCCAGCAGCTCGGGACTAGCGGGAGGTTGGTCCTACGAGCAGTACTTC
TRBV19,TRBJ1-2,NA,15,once,CASSEGQSYSDGYTF,TGTGCCAGTAGTGAGGGGCAGTCCTACTCGGATGGCTACACCTTC
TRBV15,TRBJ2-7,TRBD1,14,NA,CATSRTGVRYEQYF,TGTGCCACCAGCAGGACAGGGGTTCGTTACGAGCAGTACTTC
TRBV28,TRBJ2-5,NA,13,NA,CASTPGSSQPQYF,TGTGCCAGCACCCCGGGGTCCTCGCAGCCCCAGTACTTC
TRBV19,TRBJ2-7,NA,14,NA,CASSIALTGHEQYF,TGTGCCAGTAGTATAGCCTTAACAGGTCACGAGCAGTACTTC
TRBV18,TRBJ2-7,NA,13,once,CASSLDESYEQYF,TGTGCCAGCTCCTTGGACGAATCCTACGAGCAGTACTTC
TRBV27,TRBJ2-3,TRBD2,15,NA,CASSLILAGGDTQYF,TGTGCCAGCAGTTTAATTCTAGCGGGCGGAGATACGCAGTATTTT
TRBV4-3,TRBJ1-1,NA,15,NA,CASSQLQGPNTEAFF,TGCGCCAGCAGCCAGCTACAGGGCCCGAACACTGAAGCTTTCTTT
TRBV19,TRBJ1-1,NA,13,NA,CASSIGENTEAFF,TGTGCCAGTAGTATCGGAGAGAACACTGAAGCTTTCTTT
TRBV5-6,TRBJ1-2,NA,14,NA,CASSLELQFYGYTF,TGTGCCAGCAGCTTGGAGCTTCAGTTCTATGGCTACACCTTC
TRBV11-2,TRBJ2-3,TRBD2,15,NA,CASSLATSGTYTQYF,TGTGCCAGCAGCTTAGCGACTAGCGGGACATATACGCAGTATTTT
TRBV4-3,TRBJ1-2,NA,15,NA,CASSQEVVGNYGYTF,TGCGCCAGCAGCCAAGAAGTGGTAGGGAACTATGGCTACACCTTC
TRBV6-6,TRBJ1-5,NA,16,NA,CASSLRVTGSNQPQHF,TGTGCCAGCAGCCTCCGTGTGACAGGTAGCAATCAGCCCCAGCATTTT
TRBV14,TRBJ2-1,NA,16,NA,CASSPLGGSSYNEQFF,TGTGCCAGCAGCCCGCTAGGCGGGTCATCCTACAATGAGCAGTTCTTC